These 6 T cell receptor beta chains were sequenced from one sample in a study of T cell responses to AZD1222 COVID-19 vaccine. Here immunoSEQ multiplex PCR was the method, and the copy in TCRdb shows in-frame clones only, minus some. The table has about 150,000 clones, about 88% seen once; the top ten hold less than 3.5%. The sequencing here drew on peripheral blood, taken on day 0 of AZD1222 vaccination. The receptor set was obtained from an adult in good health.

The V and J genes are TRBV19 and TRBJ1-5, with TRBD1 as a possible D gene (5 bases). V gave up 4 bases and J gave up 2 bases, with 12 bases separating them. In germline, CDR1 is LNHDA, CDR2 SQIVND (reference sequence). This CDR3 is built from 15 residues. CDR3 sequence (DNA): TGTGCCAGTAGTACAGGGATCGTAGGCAATCAGCCCCAGCATTTT. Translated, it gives CASSTGIVGNQPQHF.

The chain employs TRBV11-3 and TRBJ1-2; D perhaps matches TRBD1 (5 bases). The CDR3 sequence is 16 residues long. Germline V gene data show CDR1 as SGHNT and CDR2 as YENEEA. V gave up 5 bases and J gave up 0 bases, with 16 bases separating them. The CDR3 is CASSPHRDGSNYGYTF. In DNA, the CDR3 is TGTGCCAGCAGCCCTCATCGGGACGGCTCTAACTATGGCTACACCTTC. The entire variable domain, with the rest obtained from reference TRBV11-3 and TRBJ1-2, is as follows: EAGVVQSPRYKIIEKKQPVAFWCNPISGHNTLYWYLQNLGQGPELLIRYENEEAVDDSQLPKDRFSAERLKGVDSTLKIQPAELGDSAVYLCASSPHRDGSNYGYTFGSGTRLTVV.

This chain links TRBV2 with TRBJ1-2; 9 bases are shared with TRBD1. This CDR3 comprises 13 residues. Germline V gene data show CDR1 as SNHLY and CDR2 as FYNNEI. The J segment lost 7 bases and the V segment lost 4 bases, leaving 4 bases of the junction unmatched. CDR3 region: CASSGDRESGYTF. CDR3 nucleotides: TGTGCCAGCAGTGGGGACAGGGAGAGTGGCTACACCTTC.

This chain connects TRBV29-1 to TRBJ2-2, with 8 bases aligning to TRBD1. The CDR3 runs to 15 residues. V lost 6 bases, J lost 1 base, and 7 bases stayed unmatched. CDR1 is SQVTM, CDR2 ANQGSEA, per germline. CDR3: CSVRSGTGNTGELFF. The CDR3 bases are TGCAGCGTCCGCTCCGGGACAGGGAACACCGGGGAGCTGTTTTTT.

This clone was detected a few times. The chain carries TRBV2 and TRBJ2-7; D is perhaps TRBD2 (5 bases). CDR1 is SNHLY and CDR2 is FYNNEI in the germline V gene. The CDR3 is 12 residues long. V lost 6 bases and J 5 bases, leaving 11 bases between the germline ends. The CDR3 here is CASREAVDEQYF. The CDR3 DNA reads TGTGCCAGCAGGGAGGCCGTCGACGAGCAGTACTTC.

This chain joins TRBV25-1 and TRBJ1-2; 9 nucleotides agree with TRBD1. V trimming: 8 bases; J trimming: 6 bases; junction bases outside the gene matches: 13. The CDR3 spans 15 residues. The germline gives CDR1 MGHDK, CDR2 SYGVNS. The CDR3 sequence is CASGGSGTGKNGYTF. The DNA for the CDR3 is TGTGCCAGCGGGGGTTCCGGGACAGGGAAGAATGGCTACACCTTC.